Listed below are T cell receptor beta chains from one sample, sequenced in a study of blood T cell repertoires in COVID-19. Some clones are missing from TCRdb's copy, which holds only in-frame ones; the method was immunoSEQ multiplex PCR. Of 200,000 to 250,000 clones in the sample, roughly 82% were seen once. The sample taken for sequencing was peripheral blood. Every receptor here comes from a woman aged 40 to 50 who had recovered from COVID-19. The CDR3 runs from the conserved cysteine through the conserved F or W. The D gene is left open where the match is weak.

D gene	J gene	V gene	CDR3 protein
TRBD1	TRBJ1-2	TRBV6-1	CASSELRDRDYGYTF
TRBD2	TRBJ2-7	TRBV13	CASSRREEQYF
.	TRBJ1-2	TRBV28	CASSATQGNYGYTF
TRBD2	TRBJ2-5	TRBV6-2/TRBV6-3	CASSYSRAGGPQETQYF
.	TRBJ1-6	TRBV30	CAWSVLDSKNSPLHF
.	TRBJ1-4	TRBV5-1	CASSLGDSYPRLFF
.	TRBJ1-2	TRBV7-9	CASSPSTEQVWYGYTF
TRBD1	TRBJ1-2	TRBV19	CASSNAGQVYYGYTF
TRBD2	TRBJ2-1	TRBV14	CASSQVSSGGGEQFF
.	TRBJ2-7	TRBV15	CATSRGAEGGSYEQYF
.	TRBJ1-5	TRBV5-6	CASSGTGNQPQHF
.	TRBJ1-6	TRBV1	CTSSQPNGGSYYNSPLHF
.	TRBJ1-1	TRBV6-5	CASLPGNTEAFF
.	TRBJ1-5	TRBV19	CASSMIGQGLNNQPQHF
.	TRBJ1-1	TRBV29-1	CSVVRGITEAFF
.	TRBJ2-1	TRBV28	CASSLSGYNEQFF
.	TRBJ1-1	TRBV6-5	CASSRGMNTEAFF